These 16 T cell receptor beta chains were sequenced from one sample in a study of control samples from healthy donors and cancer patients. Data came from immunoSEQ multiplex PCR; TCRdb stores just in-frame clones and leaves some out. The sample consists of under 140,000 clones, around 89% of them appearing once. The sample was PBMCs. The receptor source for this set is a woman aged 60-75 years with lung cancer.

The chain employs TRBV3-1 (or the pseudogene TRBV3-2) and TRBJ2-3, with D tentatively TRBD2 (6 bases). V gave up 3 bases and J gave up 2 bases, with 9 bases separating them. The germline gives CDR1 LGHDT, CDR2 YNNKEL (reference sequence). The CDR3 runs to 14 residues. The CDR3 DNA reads TGTGCCAGCAGCCAGGAGGGAATCACAGATACGCAGTATTTT. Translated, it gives CASSQEGITDTQYF.

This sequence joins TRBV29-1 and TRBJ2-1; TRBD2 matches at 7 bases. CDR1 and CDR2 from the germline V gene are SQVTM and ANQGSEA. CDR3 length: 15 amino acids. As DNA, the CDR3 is TGCAGTTCCACCGGTGATCGGGGTATAGCGGGTGAGCAGTTCTTC. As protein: CSSTGDRGIAGEQFF.

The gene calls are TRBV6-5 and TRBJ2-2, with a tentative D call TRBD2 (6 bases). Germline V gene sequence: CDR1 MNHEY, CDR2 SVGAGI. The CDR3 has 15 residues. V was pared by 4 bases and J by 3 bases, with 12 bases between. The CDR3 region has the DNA TGTGCCAGCAGTTCCGGGACTGGATACACCGGGGAGCTGTTTTTT. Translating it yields CASSSGTGYTGELFF.

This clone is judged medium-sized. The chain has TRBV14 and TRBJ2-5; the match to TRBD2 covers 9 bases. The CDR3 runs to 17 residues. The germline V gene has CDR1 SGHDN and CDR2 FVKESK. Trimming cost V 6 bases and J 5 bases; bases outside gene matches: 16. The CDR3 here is CASSKGSVAGVRETQYF. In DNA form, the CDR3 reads TGTGCCAGCAGTAAAGGGTCGGTAGCGGGAGTTCGGGAGACCCAGTACTTC.

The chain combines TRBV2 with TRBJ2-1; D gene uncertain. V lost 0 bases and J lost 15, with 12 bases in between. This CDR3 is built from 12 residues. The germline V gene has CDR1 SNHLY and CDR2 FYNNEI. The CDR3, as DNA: TGTGCCAGCAGTGAAGCAATCCGGCTTTCGTTCTTC. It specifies CASSEAIRLSFF.

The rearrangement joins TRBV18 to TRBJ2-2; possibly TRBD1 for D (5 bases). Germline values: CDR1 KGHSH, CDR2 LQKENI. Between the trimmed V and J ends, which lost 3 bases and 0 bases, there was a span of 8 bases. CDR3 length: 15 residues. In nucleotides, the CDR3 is TGTGCCAGCTCACCGGACACTACGAACACCGGGGAGCTGTTTTTT. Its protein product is CASSPDTTNTGELFF.

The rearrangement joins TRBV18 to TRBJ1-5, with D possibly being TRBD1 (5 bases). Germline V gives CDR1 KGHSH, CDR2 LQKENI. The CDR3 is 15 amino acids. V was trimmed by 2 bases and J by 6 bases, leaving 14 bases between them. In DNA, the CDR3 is TGTGCCAGCTCACCAACGCGGGGGGAAGGTCAGCCCCAGCATTTT. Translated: CASSPTRGEGQPQHF.

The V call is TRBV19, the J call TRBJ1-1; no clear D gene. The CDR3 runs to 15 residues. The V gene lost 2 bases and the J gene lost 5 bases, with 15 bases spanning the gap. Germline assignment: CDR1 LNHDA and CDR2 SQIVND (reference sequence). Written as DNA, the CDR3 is TGTGCCAGTAGTATAACGGGTACCTACCCGACTGAAGCTTTCTTT. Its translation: CASSITGTYPTEAFF.

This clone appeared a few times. CDR3: CASSFDSGNTGELFF. The DNA of the CDR3 is TGTGCCAGCAGCTTTGACTCAGGAAACACCGGGGAGCTGTTTTTT. The chain has TRBV7-3 and TRBJ2-2; D gene uncertain. The CDR3 covers 15 residues. V gave up 3 bases and J gave up 2 bases, with 10 bases separating them. The germline V gene encodes CDR1 SGHTA and CDR2 FQGTGA.

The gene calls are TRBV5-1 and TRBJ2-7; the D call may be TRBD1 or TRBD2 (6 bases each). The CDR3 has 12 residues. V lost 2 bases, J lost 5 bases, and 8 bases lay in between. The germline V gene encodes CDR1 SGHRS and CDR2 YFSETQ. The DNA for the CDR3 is TGCGCCAGCAGCTTCGGGGGCAACGAGCAGTACTTC. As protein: CASSFGGNEQYF.

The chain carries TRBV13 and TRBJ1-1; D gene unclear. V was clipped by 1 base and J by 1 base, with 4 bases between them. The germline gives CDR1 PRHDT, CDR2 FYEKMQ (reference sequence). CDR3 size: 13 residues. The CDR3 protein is CASSLVRNTEAFF. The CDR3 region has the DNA TGTGCCAGCAGCTTAGTCAGGAACACTGAAGCTTTCTTT. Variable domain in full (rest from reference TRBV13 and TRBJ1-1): AAGVIQSPRHLIKEKRETATLKCYPIPRHDTVYWYQQGPGQDPQFLISFYEKMQSDKGSIPDRFSAQQFSDYHSELNMSSLELGDSALYFCASSLVRNTEAFFGQGTRLTVV.

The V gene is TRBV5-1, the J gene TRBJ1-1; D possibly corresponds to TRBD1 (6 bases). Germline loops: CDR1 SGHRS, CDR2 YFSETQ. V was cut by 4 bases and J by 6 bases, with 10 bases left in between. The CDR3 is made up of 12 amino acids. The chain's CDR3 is CASSNGQPEAFF. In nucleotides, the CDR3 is TGCGCCAGCAGCAACGGACAGCCTGAAGCTTTCTTT.

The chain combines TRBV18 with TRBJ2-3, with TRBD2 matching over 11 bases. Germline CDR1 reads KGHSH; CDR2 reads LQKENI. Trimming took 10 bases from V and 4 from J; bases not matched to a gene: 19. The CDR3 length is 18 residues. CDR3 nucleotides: TGTGCCACTCAAAGGCCGCTAGCGGGGGGTTCGGTGGCAGATACGCAGTATTTT. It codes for CATQRPLAGGSVADTQYF.

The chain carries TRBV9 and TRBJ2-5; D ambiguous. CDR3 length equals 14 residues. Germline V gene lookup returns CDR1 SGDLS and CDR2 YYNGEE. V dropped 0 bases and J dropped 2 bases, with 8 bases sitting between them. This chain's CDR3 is CASSVGAGQETQYF. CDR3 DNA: TGTGCCAGCAGCGTAGGTGCAGGTCAAGAGACCCAGTACTTC.

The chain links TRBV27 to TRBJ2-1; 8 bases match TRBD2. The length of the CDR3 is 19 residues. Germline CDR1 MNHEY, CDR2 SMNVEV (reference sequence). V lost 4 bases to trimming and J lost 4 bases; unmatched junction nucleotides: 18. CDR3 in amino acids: CASSSTNAAILAEYNEQFF. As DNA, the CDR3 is TGTGCCAGCAGTTCGACAAACGCCGCAATACTAGCGGAATACAATGAGCAGTTCTTC.

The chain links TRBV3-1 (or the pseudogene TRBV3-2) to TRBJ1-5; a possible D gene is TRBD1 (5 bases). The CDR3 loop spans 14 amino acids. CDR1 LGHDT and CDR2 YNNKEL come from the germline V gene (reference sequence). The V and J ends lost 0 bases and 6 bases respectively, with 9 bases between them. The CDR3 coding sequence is TGTGCCAGCAGCCAAGATCTCGGGGGTCAGCCCCAGCATTTT. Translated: CASSQDLGGQPQHF.